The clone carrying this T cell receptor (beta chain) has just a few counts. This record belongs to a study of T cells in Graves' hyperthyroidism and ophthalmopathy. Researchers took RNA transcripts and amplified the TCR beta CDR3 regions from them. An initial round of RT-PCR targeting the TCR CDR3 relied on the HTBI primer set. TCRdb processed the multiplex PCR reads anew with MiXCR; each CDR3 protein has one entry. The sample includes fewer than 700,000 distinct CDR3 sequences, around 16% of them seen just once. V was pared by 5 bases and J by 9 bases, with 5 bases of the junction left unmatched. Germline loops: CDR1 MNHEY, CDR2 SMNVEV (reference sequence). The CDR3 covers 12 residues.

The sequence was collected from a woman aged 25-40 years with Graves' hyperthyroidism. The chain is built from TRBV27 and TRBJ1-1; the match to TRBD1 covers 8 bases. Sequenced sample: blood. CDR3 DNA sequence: TGTGCCAGCAGTCCGACAGGGGAGAAAGCTTTCTTT. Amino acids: CASSPTGEKAFF.